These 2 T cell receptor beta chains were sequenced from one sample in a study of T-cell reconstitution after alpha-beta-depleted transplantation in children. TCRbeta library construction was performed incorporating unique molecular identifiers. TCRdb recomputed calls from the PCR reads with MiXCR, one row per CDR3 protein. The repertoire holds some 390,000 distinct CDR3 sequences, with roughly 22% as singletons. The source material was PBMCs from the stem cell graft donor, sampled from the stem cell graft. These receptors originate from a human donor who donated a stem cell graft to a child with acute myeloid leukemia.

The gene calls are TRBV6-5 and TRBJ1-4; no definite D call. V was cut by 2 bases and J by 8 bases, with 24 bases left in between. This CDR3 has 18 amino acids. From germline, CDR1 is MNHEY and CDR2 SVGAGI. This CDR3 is CASSYLRLVGRVREKLFF. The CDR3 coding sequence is TGTGCCAGCAGTTACCTTCGCCTCGTCGGCCGGGTGAGGGAAAAACTGTTTTTT.

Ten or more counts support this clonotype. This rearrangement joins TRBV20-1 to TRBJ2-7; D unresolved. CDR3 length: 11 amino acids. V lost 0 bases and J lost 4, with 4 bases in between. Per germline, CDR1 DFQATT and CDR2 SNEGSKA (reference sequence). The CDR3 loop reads CSAREEYEQYF. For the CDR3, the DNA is TGCAGTGCTAGAGAGGAATACGAGCAGTACTTC.